The clone carrying this T cell receptor (beta chain) was observed a handful of times. Assay used: immunoSEQ multiplex PCR; TCRdb lists only in-frame clones, some missing. The repertoire holds over 150,000 clones, with about 93% as singletons. The data derive from a study of control samples from healthy donors and cancer patients. This CDR3 is 14 amino acids long. V lost 3 bases and J 5 bases, leaving 12 bases between the germline ends. Germline V gene sequence: CDR1 SGDLS, CDR2 YYNGEE. This receptor was obtained from a man between 18 and 29 years old in good health. This rearrangement joins TRBV9 to TRBJ1-5; D call uncertain. Sequencing input: blood. CDR3 nucleotide sequence: TGTGCCAGCAGCGCCGTCGGCGCCCATCAGCCCCAGCATTTT. Translation gives CASSAVGAHQPQHF. Supplemented by reference TRBV9 and TRBJ1-5, the full variable domain reads DSGVTQTPKHLITATGQRVTLRCSPRSGDLSVYWYQQSLDQGLQFLIQYYNGEERAKGNILERFSAQQFPDLHSELNLSSLELGDSALYFCASSAVGAHQPQHFGDGTRLSIL.